This entry describes one T cell receptor beta chain. Its antigen is as yet unknown. PCR was performed using 60 Vbeta and 13 Jbeta primers. Some clones are missing from TCRdb's copy, which holds only in-frame ones; the method was immunoSEQ multiplex PCR. The sample yields 110,000 or so clones, around three quarters seen once. In germline, CDR1 is SGHDN, CDR2 FVKESK. The junction had 9 bases not matched to a gene; V was cut back by 1 base and J by 10 bases. There are 16 residues in the CDR3. The record originates from a study of cytomegalovirus exposure and HLA in healthy donors. Whole-study findings and limits: A link between a missense DCLRE1C variant and TCR beta V- and J-gene trimming emerged from a later analysis.

This clonotype was obtained from a man aged 50 to 59 in good health and CMV-seropositive. Material: PBMCs. The chain has TRBV14 and TRBJ2-1; 11 bases are shared with TRBD2. CDR3 amino acids: CASSQGWTSGLREQFF. Written as DNA, the CDR3 is TGTGCCAGCAGCCAAGGATGGACTAGCGGGCTTAGGGAGCAGTTCTTC. Full variable domain (remainder filled in from reference TRBV14 and TRBJ2-1): EAGVTQFPSHSVIEKGQTVTLRCDPISGHDNLYWYRRVMGKEIKFLLHFVKESKQDESGMPNNRFLAERTGGTYSTLKVQPAELEDSGVYFCASSQGWTSGLREQFFGPGTRLTVL.